This TCR beta chain was retrieved from a study of shared clonotypes between healthy human individuals. This clone has at least ten counts. Its target is not known. The sample contains more than one DNA sequence encoding this CDR3. Whole-study findings and limits: The sharing of 5% to 6.5% of naive CD4 clonotypes was seen across a handful of donors.

Method: immunoSEQ multiplex PCR; TCRdb's copy keeps in-frame clones and lacks some. The table records almost 750,000 clones, roughly 72% of them present only once. The CDR3 loop spans 15 amino acids. Germline V gene data show CDR1 as SGHRS and CDR2 as YFSETQ. V lost 0 bases and J lost 0, with 7 bases in between. The receptor was isolated from a woman under 40 in good health. Source material: memory CD4+ T cells sorted from blood. Subset in this sample: CD45RA-negative fraction. V usage is TRBV5-1 and J usage is TRBJ1-3; no reliable D call. In DNA form, the CDR3 reads TGCGCCAGCAGCTTGGGGTCAGACTCTGGAAACACCATATATTTT. Protein sequence: CASSLGSDSGNTIYF. The variable domain in full, with the rest retrieved from reference TRBV5-1 and TRBJ1-3, is KAGVTQTPRYLIKTRGQQVTLSCSPISGHRSVSWYQQTPGQGLQFLFEYFSETQRNKGNFPGRFSGRQFSNSRSEMNVSTLELGDSALYLCASSLGSDSGNTIYFGEGSWLTVV.